The 2 T cell receptor beta chains given below trace back to one sample, sequenced in a study of CD8 T cells in Susac syndrome. When the RNA was reverse transcribed, random hexamers were used with an input of roughly 0.5 to 1 ug. Via MiXCR, TCRdb re-called the immunoSEQ multiplex PCR reads, giving one row per CDR3 protein. The sample yields some 140,000 distinct CDR3 sequences, just under 95% seen once. The sequenced material came from CD8+ T cells from PBMCs. The origin of the receptors is a human donor with Susac syndrome.

J is TRBJ2-5 and V is TRBV24-1, with no clear D. From germline, CDR1 is KGHDR and CDR2 SFDVKD. The V end lost 2 bases, the J end lost 5 bases, and 14 bases lay between the germline ends. This CDR3 region has 15 residues. The CDR3 nucleotides are TGTGCCACCAGTGATTCCTCATACCTTCTGGAGACCCAGTACTTC. This translates into CATSDSSYLLETQYF.

Comments on this clonotype: Germline is not matched at one junction end, which may reflect a read error. The chain employs TRBV7-7 and TRBJ2-4, with 14 bases that match TRBD2. CDR1 is SSHAT and CDR2 is FNYEAQ in the germline V gene (reference sequence). The CDR3 covers 15 residues. In DNA form, the CDR3 reads TGTGCTAGCAGCATCGGGACTAGCGGGAGTGACATTCAGTACTTC. It encodes CASSIGTSGSDIQYF.